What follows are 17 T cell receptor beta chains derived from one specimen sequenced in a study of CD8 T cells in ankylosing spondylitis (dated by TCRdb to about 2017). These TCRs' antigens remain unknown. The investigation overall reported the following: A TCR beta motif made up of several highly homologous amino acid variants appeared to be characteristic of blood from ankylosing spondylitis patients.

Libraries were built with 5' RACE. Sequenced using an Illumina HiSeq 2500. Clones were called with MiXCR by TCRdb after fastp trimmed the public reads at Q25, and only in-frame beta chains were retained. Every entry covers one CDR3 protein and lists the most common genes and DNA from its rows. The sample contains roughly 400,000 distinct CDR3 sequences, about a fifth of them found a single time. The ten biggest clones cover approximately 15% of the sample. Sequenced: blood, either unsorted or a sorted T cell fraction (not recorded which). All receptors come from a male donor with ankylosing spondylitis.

For the CDR3, the DNA is TGCAGTGCTCGACAGGGGGCGGCGAACACCGGGGAGCTGTTTTTT. Amino acid sequence: CSARQGAANTGELFF. The rearrangement joins TRBV20-1 to TRBJ2-2; the match to TRBD1 covers 10 bases. CDR1 DFQATT and CDR2 SNEGSKA come from the germline V gene (reference sequence). Trimming cost V 5 bases and J 0 bases; bases outside gene matches: 3. The CDR3 has 15 amino acids.

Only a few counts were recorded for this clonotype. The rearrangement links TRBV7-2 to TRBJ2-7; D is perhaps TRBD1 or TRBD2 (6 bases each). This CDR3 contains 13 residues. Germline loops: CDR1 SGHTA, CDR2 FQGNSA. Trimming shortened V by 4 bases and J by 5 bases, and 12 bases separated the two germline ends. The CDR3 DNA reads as TGTGCCAGCAGCTATACCGGGGGCCACGAGCAGTACTTC. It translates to CASSYTGGHEQYF.

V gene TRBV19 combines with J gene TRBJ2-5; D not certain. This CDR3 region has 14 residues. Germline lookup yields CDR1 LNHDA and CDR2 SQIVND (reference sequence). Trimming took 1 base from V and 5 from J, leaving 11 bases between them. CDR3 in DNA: TGTGCCAGTAGTATAGGCCAGCTCCGGGAGACCCAGTACTTC. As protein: CASSIGQLRETQYF.

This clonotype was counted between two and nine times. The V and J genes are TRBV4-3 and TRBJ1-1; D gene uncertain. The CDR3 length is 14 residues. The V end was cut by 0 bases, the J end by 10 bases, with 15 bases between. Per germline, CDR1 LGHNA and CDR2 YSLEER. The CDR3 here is CASSQDRYSQAAFF. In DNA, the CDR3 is TGCGCCAGCAGCCAAGATCGGTACAGTCAGGCAGCTTTCTTT.

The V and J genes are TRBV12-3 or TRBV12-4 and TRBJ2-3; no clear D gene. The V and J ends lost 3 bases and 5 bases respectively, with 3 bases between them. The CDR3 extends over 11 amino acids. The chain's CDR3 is CASSFQDTQYF. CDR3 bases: TGTGCCAGCAGTTTCCAAGATACGCAGTATTTT.

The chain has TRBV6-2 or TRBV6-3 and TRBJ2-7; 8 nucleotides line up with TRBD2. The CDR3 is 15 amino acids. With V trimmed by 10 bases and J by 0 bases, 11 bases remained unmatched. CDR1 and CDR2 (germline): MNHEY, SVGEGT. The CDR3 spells CATGGASGNSYEQYF. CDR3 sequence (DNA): TGTGCCACGGGAGGGGCTAGCGGTAACTCCTACGAGCAGTACTTC.

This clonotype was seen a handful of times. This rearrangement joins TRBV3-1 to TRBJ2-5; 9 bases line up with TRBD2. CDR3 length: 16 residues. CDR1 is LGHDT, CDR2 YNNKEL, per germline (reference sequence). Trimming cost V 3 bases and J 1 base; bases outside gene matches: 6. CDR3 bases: TGTGCCAGCAGCCATCCCTTTAGCGGGGGCCAAGAGACCCAGTACTTC. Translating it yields CASSHPFSGGQETQYF.

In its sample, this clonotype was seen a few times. CDR3 in DNA: TGTGCCAGCAGCCCAAACCTAGCGGGGGGCAGCTCCTACAATGAGCAGTTCTTC. This translates into CASSPNLAGGSSYNEQFF. The chain carries TRBV7-3 and TRBJ2-1, with 11 bases lining up with TRBD2. This CDR3 region has 18 residues. The germline V gene has CDR1 SGHTA and CDR2 FQGTGA. The V segment lost 5 bases and the J segment 0 bases; nucleotides outside the gene matches: 9.

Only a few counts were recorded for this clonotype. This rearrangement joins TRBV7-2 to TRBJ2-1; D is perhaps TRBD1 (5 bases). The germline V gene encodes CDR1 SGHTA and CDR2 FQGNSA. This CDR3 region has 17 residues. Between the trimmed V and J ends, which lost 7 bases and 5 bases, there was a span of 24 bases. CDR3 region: CASKPELRQGWNNEQFF. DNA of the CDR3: TGTGCCAGCAAGCCGGAACTTAGGCAGGGATGGAACAATGAGCAGTTCTTC.

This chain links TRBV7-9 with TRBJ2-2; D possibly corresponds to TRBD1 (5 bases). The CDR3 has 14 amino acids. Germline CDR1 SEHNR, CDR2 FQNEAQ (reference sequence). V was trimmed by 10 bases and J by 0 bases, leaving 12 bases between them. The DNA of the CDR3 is TGTGCCAAGACAGAGCCCGCGAACACCGGGGAGCTGTTTTTT. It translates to CAKTEPANTGELFF.

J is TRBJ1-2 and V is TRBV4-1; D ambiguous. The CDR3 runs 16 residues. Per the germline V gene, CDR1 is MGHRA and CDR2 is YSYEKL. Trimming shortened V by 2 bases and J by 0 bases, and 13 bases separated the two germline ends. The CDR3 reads CASSQPAAGTNYGYTF. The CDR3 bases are TGCGCCAGCAGCCAACCGGCGGCGGGGACTAACTATGGCTACACCTTC.

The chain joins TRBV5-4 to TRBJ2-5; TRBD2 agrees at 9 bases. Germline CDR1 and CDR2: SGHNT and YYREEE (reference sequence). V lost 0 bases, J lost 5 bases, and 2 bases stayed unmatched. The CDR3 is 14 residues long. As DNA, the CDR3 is TGTGCCAGCAGCTTGGTGACTAGCGGTGAGACCCAGTACTTC. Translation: CASSLVTSGETQYF.

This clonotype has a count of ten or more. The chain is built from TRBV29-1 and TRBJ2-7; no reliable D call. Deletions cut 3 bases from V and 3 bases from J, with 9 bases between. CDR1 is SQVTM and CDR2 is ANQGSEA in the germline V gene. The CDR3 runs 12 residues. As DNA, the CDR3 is TGCAGCGTTGAGGTACAGAACTACGAGCAGTACTTC. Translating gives CSVEVQNYEQYF.

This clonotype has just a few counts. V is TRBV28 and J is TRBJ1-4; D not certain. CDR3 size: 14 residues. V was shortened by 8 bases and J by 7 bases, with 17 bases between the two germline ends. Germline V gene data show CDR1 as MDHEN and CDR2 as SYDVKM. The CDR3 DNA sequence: TGTGCCAGCGGTCCGCCTGGATGGGGTGAAAAACTGTTTTTT. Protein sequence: CASGPPGWGEKLFF.

This CDR3 reads CSAAPGTSGAYEQYF. DNA for the CDR3: TGCAGTGCTGCCCCCGGGACTAGCGGTGCCTACGAGCAGTACTTC. This sequence joins TRBV20-1 and TRBJ2-7, with TRBD2 matching 11 bases. Germline V gene data show CDR1 as DFQATT and CDR2 as SNEGSKA (reference sequence). CDR3 size: 15 residues. V was pared by 5 bases and J by 2 bases, with 8 bases of the junction left unmatched.

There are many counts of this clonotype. CDR3 nucleotide sequence: TGTGCCAGCAGCTTAGGGGAAACGGGACAGGAAGCTTTCTTT. Translating it yields CASSLGETGQEAFF. The J gene is TRBJ1-1, the V gene TRBV11-3, with 7 bases identical to TRBD1. Germline V gives CDR1 SGHNT, CDR2 YENEEA. This CDR3 has 14 residues. The V gene end was trimmed by 1 base and the J gene end by 8 bases; junction bases not matched to a gene: 7.

The CDR3 DNA follows: TGCGCCAGCAGCGTAATACCCGGGACAGGGGGATATGGCTACACCTTC. It translates to CASSVIPGTGGYGYTF. This chain connects TRBV5-1 to TRBJ1-2, with 11 positions matching TRBD1. CDR1 and CDR2 (germline): SGHRS, YFSETQ. This CDR3 spans 16 amino acids. The trim removed 4 bases at V and 5 bases at J, leaving 10 bases unmatched.